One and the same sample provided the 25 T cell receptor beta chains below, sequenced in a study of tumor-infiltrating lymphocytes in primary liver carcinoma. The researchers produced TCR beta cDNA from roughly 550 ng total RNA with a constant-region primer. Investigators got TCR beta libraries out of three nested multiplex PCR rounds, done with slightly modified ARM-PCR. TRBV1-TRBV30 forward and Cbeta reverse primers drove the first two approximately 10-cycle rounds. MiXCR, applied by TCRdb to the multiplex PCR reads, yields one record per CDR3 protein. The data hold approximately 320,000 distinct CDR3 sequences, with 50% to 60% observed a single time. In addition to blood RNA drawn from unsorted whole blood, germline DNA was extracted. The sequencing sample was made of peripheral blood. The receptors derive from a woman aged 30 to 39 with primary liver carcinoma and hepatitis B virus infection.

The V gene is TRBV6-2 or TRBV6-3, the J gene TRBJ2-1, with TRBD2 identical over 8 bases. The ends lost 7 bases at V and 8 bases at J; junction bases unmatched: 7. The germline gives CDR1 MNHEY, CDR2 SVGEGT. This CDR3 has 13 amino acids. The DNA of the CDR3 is TGTGCCAGCAACCCAAGCGGGAGCTATGAGCAGTTCTTC. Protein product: CASNPSGSYEQFF.

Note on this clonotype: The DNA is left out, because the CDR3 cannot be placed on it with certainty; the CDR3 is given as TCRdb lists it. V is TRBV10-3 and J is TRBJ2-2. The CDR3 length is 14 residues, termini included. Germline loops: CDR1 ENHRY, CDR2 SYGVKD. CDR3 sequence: CAVSVGAGTGELLF.

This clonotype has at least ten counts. The CDR3 here is CASSYPASRNQPQHF. The CDR3 coding sequence is TGTGCCAGCAGTTACCCGGCCAGTCGCAATCAGCCCCAGCATTTT. The chain employs TRBV6-2 or TRBV6-3 and TRBJ1-5; D ambiguous. The CDR3 extends over 15 amino acids. Trimming took off 2 bases at V and 2 bases at J, with 10 bases between the two ends. CDR1 is MNHEY and CDR2 is SVGEGT in the germline V gene.

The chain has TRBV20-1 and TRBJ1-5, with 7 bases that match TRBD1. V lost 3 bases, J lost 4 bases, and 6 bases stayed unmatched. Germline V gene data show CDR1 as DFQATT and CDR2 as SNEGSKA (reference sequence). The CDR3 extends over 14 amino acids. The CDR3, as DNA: TGCAGTGCTAGGGTATCAGGGGGTAATCAGCCCCAGCATTTT. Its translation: CSARVSGGNQPQHF.

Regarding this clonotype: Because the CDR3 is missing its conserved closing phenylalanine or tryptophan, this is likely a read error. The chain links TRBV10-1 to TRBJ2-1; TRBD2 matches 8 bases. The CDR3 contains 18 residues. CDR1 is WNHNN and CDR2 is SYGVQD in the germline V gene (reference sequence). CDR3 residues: CVSNRDEGPGLEGYEQFL. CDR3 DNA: TGCGTCAGCAATAGGGACGAGGGTCCGGGACTAGAGGGTTATGAGCAGTTCTTA.

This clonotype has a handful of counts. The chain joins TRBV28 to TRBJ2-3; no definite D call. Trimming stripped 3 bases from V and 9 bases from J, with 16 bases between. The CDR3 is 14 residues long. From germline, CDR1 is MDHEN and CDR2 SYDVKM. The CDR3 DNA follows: TGTGCCAGCAGTTTTAGAGATCCCCAGATGACGCAGTATTTT. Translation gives CASSFRDPQMTQYF. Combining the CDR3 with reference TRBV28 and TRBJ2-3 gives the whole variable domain DVKVTQSSRYLVKRTGEKVFLECVQDMDHENMFWYRQDPGLGLRLIYFSYDVKMKEKGDIPEGYSVSREKKERFSLILESASTNQTSMYLCASSFRDPQMTQYFGPGTRLTVL.

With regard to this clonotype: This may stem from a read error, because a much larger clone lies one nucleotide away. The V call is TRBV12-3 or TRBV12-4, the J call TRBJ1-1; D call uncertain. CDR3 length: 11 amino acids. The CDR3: CASSLANAAIF. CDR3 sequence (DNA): TGTGCCAGCAGTTTAGCGAATGCAGCTATCTTT.

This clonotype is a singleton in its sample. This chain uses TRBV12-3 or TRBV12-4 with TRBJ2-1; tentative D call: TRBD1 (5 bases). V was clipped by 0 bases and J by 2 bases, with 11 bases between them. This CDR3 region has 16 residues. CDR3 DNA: TGTGCCAGCAGTTTAGCCATCTCCAGGGCCTACAATGAGCAGTTCTTC. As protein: CASSLAISRAYNEQFF.

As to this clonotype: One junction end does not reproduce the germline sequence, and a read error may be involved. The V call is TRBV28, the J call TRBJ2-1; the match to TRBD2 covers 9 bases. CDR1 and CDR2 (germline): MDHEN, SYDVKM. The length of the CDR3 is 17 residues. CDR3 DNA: TGTACCAGCAGTTCCTATTTAGCGGGAGACGCCTACAATGAGCAGTTCTTC. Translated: CTSSSYLAGDAYNEQFF.

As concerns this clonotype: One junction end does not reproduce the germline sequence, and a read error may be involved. The CDR3 reads CASSFLRTGHGELFF. The CDR3 bases are TGTGCCAGCAGTTTCCTTAGGACAGGGCACGGGGAGTTGTTTTTT. The rearrangement uses TRBV11-2 and TRBJ2-2, with TRBD1 matching 8 bases. This CDR3 spans 15 amino acids. CDR1 and CDR2 from the germline V gene are SGHAT and FQNNGV.

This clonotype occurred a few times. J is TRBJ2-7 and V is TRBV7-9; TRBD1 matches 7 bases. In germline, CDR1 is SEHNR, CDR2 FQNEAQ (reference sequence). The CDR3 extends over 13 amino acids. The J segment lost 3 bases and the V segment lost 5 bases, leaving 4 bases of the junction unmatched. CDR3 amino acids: CASSPRQGYEQYF. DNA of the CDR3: TGTGCCAGCAGCCCCCGACAGGGCTACGAGCAGTACTTC.

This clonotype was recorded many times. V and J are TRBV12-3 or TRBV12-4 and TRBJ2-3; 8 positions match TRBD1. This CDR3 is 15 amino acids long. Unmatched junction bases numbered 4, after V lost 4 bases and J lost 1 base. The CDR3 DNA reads TGTGCCAGCAGTTCCGGGACAGGACGCACAGATACGCAGTATTTT. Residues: CASSSGTGRTDTQYF.

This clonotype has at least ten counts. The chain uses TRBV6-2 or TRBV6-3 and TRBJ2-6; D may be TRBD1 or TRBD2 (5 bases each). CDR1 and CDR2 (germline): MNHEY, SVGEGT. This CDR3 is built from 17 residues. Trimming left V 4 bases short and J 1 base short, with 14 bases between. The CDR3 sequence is CASSSGRIPSGANVLTF. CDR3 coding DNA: TGTGCCAGCAGTTCGGGACGGATTCCATCTGGGGCCAACGTCCTGACTTTC.

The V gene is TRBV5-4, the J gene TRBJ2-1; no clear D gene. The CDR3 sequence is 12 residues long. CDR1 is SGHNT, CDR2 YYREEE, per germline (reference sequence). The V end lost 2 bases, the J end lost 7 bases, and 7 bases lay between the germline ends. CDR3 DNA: TGTGCCAGCAGCTTTGACTGGAATGAGCAGTTCTTC. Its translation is CASSFDWNEQFF.

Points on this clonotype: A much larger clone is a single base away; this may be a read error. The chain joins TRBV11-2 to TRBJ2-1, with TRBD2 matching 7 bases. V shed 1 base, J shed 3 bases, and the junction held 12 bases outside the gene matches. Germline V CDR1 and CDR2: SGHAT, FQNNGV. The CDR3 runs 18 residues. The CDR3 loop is CASSLVGPNGRSYNEQFF. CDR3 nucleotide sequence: TGTGCCAGCAGCTTAGTCGGGCCTAACGGGAGGAGCTACAATGAGCAGTTCTTC.

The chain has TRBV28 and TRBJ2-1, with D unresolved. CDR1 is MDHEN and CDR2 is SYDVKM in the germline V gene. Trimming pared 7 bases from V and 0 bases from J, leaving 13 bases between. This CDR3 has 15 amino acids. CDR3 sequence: CASTPNTFSYNEQFF. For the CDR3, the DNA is TGTGCCAGCACCCCCAATACATTCTCCTACAATGAGCAGTTCTTC.

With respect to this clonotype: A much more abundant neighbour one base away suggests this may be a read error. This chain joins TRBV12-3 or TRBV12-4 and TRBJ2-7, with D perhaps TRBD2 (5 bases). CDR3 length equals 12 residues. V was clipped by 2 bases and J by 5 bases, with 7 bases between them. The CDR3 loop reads CASSLLRDEQYF. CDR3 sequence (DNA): TGTGCCAGCAGTTTATTGCGGGACGAGCAGTACTTC.

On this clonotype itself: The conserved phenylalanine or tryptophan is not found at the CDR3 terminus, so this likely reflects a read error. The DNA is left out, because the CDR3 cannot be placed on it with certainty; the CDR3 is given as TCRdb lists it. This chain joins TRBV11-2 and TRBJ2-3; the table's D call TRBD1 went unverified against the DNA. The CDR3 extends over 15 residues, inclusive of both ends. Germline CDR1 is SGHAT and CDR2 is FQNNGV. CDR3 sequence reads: CASTSRWGGTDTHYL.

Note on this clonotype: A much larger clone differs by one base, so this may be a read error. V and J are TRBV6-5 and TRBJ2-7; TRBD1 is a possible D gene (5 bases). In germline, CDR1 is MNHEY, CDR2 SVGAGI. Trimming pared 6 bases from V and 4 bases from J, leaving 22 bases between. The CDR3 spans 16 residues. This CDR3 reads CASSGPDRPSGYEQYF. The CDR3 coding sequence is TGTGCCAGCAGCGGACCTGACAGACCCTCGGGTTACGAGCAGTACTTC.

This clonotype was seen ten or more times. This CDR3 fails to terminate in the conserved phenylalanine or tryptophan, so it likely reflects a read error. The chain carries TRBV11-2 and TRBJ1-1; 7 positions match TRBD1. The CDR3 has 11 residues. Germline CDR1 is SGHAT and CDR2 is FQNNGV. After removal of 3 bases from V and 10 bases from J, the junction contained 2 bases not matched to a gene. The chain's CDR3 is CASSFPGGAFL. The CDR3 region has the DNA TGTGCCAGCAGCTTCCCAGGGGGAGCTTTCCTT.

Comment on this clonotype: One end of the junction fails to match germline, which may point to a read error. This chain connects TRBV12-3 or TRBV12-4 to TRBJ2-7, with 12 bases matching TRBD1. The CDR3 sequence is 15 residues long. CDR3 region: CVSSQVGQGAGEQYF. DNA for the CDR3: TGTGTCAGCAGTCAAGTGGGACAGGGGGCTGGAGAGCAGTACTTC.

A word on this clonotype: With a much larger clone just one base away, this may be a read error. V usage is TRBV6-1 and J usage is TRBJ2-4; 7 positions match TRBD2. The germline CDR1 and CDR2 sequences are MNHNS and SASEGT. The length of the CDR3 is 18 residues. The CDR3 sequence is CASSPGTTRAPARNIQYF. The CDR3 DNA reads TGTGCCAGCAGTCCCGGGACTACCCGGGCCCCAGCCAGAAACATTCAGTACTTC.

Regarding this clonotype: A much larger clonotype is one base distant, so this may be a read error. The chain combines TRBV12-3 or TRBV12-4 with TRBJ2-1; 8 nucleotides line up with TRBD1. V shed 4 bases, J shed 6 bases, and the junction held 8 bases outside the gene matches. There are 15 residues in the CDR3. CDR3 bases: TGTGCCAGCAGTTACCCCGAGACAGGGGTCAATGAGCAGTTCTTC. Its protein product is CASSYPETGVNEQFF.

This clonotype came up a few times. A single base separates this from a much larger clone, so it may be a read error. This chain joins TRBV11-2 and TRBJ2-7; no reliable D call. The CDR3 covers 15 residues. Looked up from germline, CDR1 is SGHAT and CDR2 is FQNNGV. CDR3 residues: CTSSLGGGAIYEQYF. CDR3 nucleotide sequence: TGTACCAGCAGCTTAGGCGGCGGAGCCATCTACGAGCAGTACTTC.

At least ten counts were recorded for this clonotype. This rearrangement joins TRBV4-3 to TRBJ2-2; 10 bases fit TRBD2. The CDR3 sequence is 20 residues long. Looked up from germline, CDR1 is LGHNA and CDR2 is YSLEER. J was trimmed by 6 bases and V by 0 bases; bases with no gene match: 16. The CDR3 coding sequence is TGCGCCAGCAGCCAAGAAAGCACTAGCGGGGACCCAAAAGTCGCCGGGGAGCTGTTTTTT. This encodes CASSQESTSGDPKVAGELFF.